These T cell receptor beta chains were read from a single sample in a study of STAT5B mutations in CD4+ large granular lymphocyte leukemia. The method was immunoSEQ multiplex PCR; TCRdb's version includes in-frame clones alone and lacks a portion of them. The sample lists about 35,000 clones; about 70% were seen once. Material for sequencing was CD4+ T cells from blood buffy coats. All receptors come from a human donor in good health. CDR3s include the opening cysteine and the closing phenylalanine or tryptophan. The order of the fields is D gene, J gene, V gene, clone size, CDR3 DNA, CDR3 protein. D genes are given only for firm matches. Only part of the rows carry a size: once, few, many, or a class if the clone is expanded.

>TRBD1|TRBJ1-6|TRBV5-4|few
TGTGCCAGCAGCCTTGGGACAGGCAACAATTCACCCCTCCACTTT
CASSLGTGNNSPLHF
>.|TRBJ1-1|TRBV18|.
TGTGCCAGCTCACCAGGCAGGGGTGGAACTGAAGCCTTCTTT
CASSPGRGGTEAFF
>.|TRBJ1-1|TRBV2|.
TGTGCCACGAGGGCAGGTGCAATGAACACTGAAGCTTTCTTT
CATRAGAMNTEAFF
>.|TRBJ1-5|TRBV7-2|.
TGTGCCAGCAGCTCCGGGGGACAGCCCCAGCATTTT
CASSSGGQPQHF
>TRBD2|TRBJ2-7|TRBV7-8|.
TGTGCCAGCAGCTCAGGGACTAGTAGCTACGAGCAGTACTTC
CASSSGTSSYEQYF
>.|TRBJ2-1|TRBV2|.
TGTGCCAGCAGTTCGGTGGGGGTCACCTACAATGAGCAGTTCTTC
CASSSVGVTYNEQFF
>.|TRBJ1-2|TRBV5-6|.
TGTGCCAGCACCTACAGAGGAGGCTACACCTTC
CASTYRGGYTF
>.|TRBJ1-1|TRBV11-3|few
TGTGCCAGCAGCTTAAAGAGTCCGAACACTGAAGCTTTCTTT
CASSLKSPNTEAFF
>.|TRBJ1-1|TRBV19|.
TGTGCCAGTACCCTGGGGGGTGGGGGGAGGAACACTGAAGCTTTCTTT
CASTLGGGGRNTEAFF
>.|TRBJ2-5|TRBV7-9|.
TGTGCCAGCAGCCCCACCCCAGAGACCCAGTACTTC
CASSPTPETQYF
>.|TRBJ2-2|TRBV21-1|.
TGTGCCAGCAGCAAAGGGTATCAGGCTCCGAACACCGGGGAGCTGTTTTTT
CASSKGYQAPNTGELFF
>.|TRBJ2-1|TRBV7-2|once
TGTGCCAGCAGCTTAGTGGCGAACGGCCCCAATGAGCAGTTCTTC
CASSLVANGPNEQFF
>.|TRBJ1-6|TRBV7-9|.
TGTGCCAGCAGCCATAGACAGGACGGGAATTCACCCCTCCACTTT
CASSHRQDGNSPLHF
>TRBD1|TRBJ1-6|TRBV5-1|.
TGCGCCAGCAGCGAGGGAACAGGGGGGTATTCACCCCTCCACTTT
CASSEGTGGYSPLHF
>TRBD1|TRBJ2-4|TRBV19|few
TGTGCCACCCTGCAAGTGGGACAGGGGACAAACATTCAGTACTTC
CATLQVGQGTNIQYF
>.|TRBJ1-1|TRBV5-1|.
TGCGCCAGCAGCCCAAGCACAGAGCTGAACACTGAAGCTTTCTTT
CASSPSTELNTEAFF
>TRBD1|TRBJ1-1|TRBV9|few
TGTGCCAGCACCCCCAGAGGCGGACAGGGGGCTTCTGAAGCTTTCTTT
CASTPRGGQGASEAFF
>TRBD1|TRBJ1-1|TRBV5-1|.
TGCGCCAGCAGCTTGGGTGGGACAGCGAACACTGAAGCTTTCTTT
CASSLGGTANTEAFF
>TRBD2|TRBJ2-2|TRBV5-8|.
TGTGCCAGCAGCTGGGCCGGGACTAGCGGGGGACCGAACACCGGGGAGCTGTTTTTT
CASSWAGTSGGPNTGELFF
>.|TRBJ2-6|TRBV7-3|.
TGTGCCAGCAGCTTTGGGGGTACTGGGGCCAACGTCCTGACTTTC
CASSFGGTGANVLTF
>.|TRBJ1-2|TRBV19|once
TGTGCCAGTAGTGTAGCACAGGGATCGAACTATGGCTACACCTTC
CASSVAQGSNYGYTF
>TRBD2|TRBJ2-3|TRBV4-1|.
TGCGCCAGCAGCCATGGACTAGCGGGGGGAGTGGATACGCAGTATTTT
CASSHGLAGGVDTQYF
>.|TRBJ1-1|TRBV19|.
TGTGCCAGTAGTACCGACAGCGACACTGAAGCTTTCTTT
CASSTDSDTEAFF
>TRBD2|TRBJ2-2|TRBV5-1|once
TGCGCCAGCAGCCCCGGGGGGGGTGGGACTACGGACACCGGGGAGCTGTTTTTT
CASSPGGGGTTDTGELFF
>.|TRBJ2-3|TRBV6-1|.
TGTGCCAGCAGTGAAGTCGGGACGGCGGCAGATACGCAGTATTTT
CASSEVGTAADTQYF
>.|TRBJ2-5|TRBV29-1|.
TGCAGCGTTGAGCCACAGGGAGGCTGGGAGACCCAGTACTTC
CSVEPQGGWETQYF
>.|TRBJ2-2|TRBV27|few
TGTGCCAGCAGTTTCCTGACAGGGGAGCTGTTTTTT
CASSFLTGELFF
>.|TRBJ1-4|TRBV7-2|.
TGTGCCAGCAGCCATCCGGGGGTAACTAATGAAAAACTGTTTTTT
CASSHPGVTNEKLFF
>.|TRBJ2-2|TRBV7-8|.
TGTGCCAGCTCCCCCCGGGGGGCGGTCACCGGGGAGCTGTTTTTT
CASSPRGAVTGELFF
>.|TRBJ1-1|TRBV25-1|.
TGTGCCAGCAGTGACCTTCAGGGGAACACTGAAGCTTTCTTT
CASSDLQGNTEAFF
>TRBD1|TRBJ1-2|TRBV6-5|few
TGTGCCAGCAGTTTCCGGGACAGGGATAACTATGGCTACACCTTC
CASSFRDRDNYGYTF
>.|TRBJ2-1|TRBV27|once
TGTGCCAGCAGTTTCCGTCATGAGCAGTTCTTC
CASSFRHEQFF
>TRBD1|TRBJ1-2|TRBV18|few
TGTGCCAGCTCACCACCGGCGGCAGGGGGTGGCTACACCTTC
CASSPPAAGGGYTF
>TRBD1|TRBJ2-1|TRBV11-3|.
TGTGCCAGCAGCTTCGGGACAGGGGGTTCGGATGAGCAGTTCTTC
CASSFGTGGSDEQFF
>TRBD2|TRBJ2-5|TRBV5-4|.
TGTGCCAGCAGCACCGGGACTAGCGGGGGCACCGGGGAGACCCAGTACTTC
CASSTGTSGGTGETQYF